Below are 7 T cell receptor beta chains sequenced from a single sample in a study of cytomegalovirus exposure and HLA in healthy donors. PCR was performed using 60 Vbeta and 13 Jbeta primers. Sequencing was performed with immunoSEQ multiplex PCR; in TCRdb, only in-frame clones are kept and a portion is missing. Counted here are around 61,000 clones, 65% to 70% occurring once; the ten biggest clones make up around a sixth. The sequencing sample was made of PBMCs. These receptors were collected from a man aged 40-49 years in good health and CMV-seropositive.

This chain links TRBV2 with TRBJ1-2; D is unresolved. CDR1 and CDR2 (germline): SNHLY, FYNNEI. This CDR3 has 14 residues. The V and J ends lost 3 bases and 4 bases respectively, with 12 bases between them. The CDR3 sequence: CASSESPLGYGYTF. Written as DNA, the CDR3 is TGTGCCAGCAGTGAGAGTCCCCTAGGCTATGGCTACACCTTC.

As to this clone: The same CDR3 arises from other DNA sequences in this sample as well. The gene calls are TRBV5-1 and TRBJ2-5; 8 bases line up with TRBD1. Germline V gene lookup returns CDR1 SGHRS and CDR2 YFSETQ. With V trimmed by 0 bases and J by 2 bases, 0 bases remained unmatched. The CDR3 extends over 14 amino acids. The DNA for the CDR3 is TGCGCCAGCAGCTTGGGACAGGGGCAAGAGACCCAGTACTTC. It specifies CASSLGQGQETQYF.

This chain joins TRBV19 and TRBJ1-5; D is unclear. V was trimmed by 0 bases and J by 3 bases, leaving 6 bases between them. The CDR3 length is 14 residues. Looked up from germline, CDR1 is LNHDA and CDR2 is SQIVND (reference sequence). This chain's CDR3 is CASSIDQNNQPQHF. CDR3 DNA sequence: TGTGCCAGTAGTATAGATCAAAACAATCAGCCCCAGCATTTT.

This chain links TRBV5-1 with TRBJ2-1; 11 bases agree with TRBD2. Germline V lookup: CDR1 SGHRS, CDR2 YFSETQ. The CDR3 has 14 residues. With 3 bases clipped from V and 6 bases from J, the junction kept 2 bases outside the gene matches. CDR3 sequence reads: CASSSGTSGNEQFF. CDR3 nucleotides: TGCGCCAGCAGCTCGGGGACTAGCGGCAATGAGCAGTTCTTC.

This clone was seen only a few times. The chain recombines TRBV6-1 with TRBJ1-1; no firm D call. Germline V gene sequence: CDR1 MNHNS, CDR2 SASEGT. The CDR3 extends over 13 amino acids. Deletions cut 8 bases from V and 4 bases from J, with 14 bases between. The CDR3: CASGLTGSTEAFF. The CDR3 nucleotides read TGTGCCAGCGGCCTGACTGGTAGCACTGAAGCTTTCTTT.

The chain links TRBV18 to TRBJ2-7, with 9 nucleotides matching TRBD2. Germline loops: CDR1 KGHSH, CDR2 LQKENI. This CDR3 comprises 14 residues. The V gene end was trimmed by 5 bases and the J gene end by 3 bases; junction bases not matched to a gene: 5. CDR3 sequence reads: CASSSTSGIYEQYF. The CDR3, as DNA: TGTGCCAGCTCATCGACTAGCGGAATCTACGAGCAGTACTTC.

This rearrangement joins TRBV7-9 to TRBJ2-2, with TRBD2 identical over 13 bases. V dropped 6 bases and J dropped 7; count of bases not matched to a gene: 5. The CDR3 covers 15 residues. The germline gives CDR1 SEHNR, CDR2 FQNEAQ (reference sequence). CDR3: CASSWTSGSNGELFF. CDR3 bases: TGTGCCAGCAGTTGGACTAGCGGGAGTAACGGGGAGCTGTTTTTT.